One sample yielded the 20 T cell receptor beta chains listed below, sequenced in a study of control samples from healthy donors and cancer patients. Assay used: immunoSEQ multiplex PCR; TCRdb lists only in-frame clones, some missing. The table lists about 75,000 clones, roughly 92% of them singletons. The sequencing input was blood. These receptors were taken from a woman aged 40 to 55 in good health.

The chain is built from TRBV5-1 and TRBJ2-7; either TRBD1 or TRBD2 may supply D (5 bases each). Germline V CDR1 and CDR2: SGHRS, YFSETQ. The CDR3 is made up of 15 amino acids. V was cut by 0 bases and J by 0 bases, with 10 bases left in between. The CDR3 nucleotides read TGCGCCAGCAGCTTGGGAGGGACCTACTCCTACGAGCAGTACTTC. Amino acid sequence: CASSLGGTYSYEQYF.

The chain is built from TRBV6-2 or TRBV6-3 and TRBJ1-5; TRBD1 might be the D (5 bases). The CDR3 extends over 14 amino acids. CDR1 and CDR2 (germline): MNHEY, SVGEGT. Trimming removed 6 bases at V and 3 bases at J, with 12 bases between. The chain's CDR3 is CASSRQNLNQPQHF. The CDR3 nucleotides are TGTGCCAGCAGCCGACAGAACCTCAATCAGCCCCAGCATTTT.

This clone has just one count. The gene calls are TRBV19 and TRBJ1-6, with 7 bases lining up with TRBD1. The CDR3 length is 15 residues. The V gene's germline CDR1 is LNHDA and CDR2 SQIVND (reference sequence). Trimming at V came to 5 bases and at J to 6 bases, leaving 7 bases not matched to a gene. The CDR3 sequence is CASSVDRVGNSPLHF. The CDR3 DNA reads as TGTGCCAGTAGTGTCGACAGGGTCGGTAATTCACCCCTCCACTTT. Supplemented by reference TRBV19 and TRBJ1-6, the full variable domain reads DGGITQSPKYLFRKEGQNVTLSCEQNLNHDAMYWYRQDPGQGLRLIYYSQIVNDFQKGDIAEGYSVSREKKESFPLTVTSAQKNPTAFYLCASSVDRVGNSPLHFGNGTRLTVT.

The genes are TRBV7-3 and TRBJ2-1, with 7 bases identical to TRBD2. This CDR3 contains 16 residues. Germline lookup yields CDR1 SGHTA and CDR2 FQGTGA. Trimming removed 1 base from V and 3 bases from J; junction bases left unmatched: 6. The CDR3 DNA reads TGTGCCAGCAGCTTAATGGTGAGGACTAGCTACAATGAGCAGTTCTTC. Translated, it gives CASSLMVRTSYNEQFF.

V and J are TRBV27 and TRBJ1-5; a weak D match, TRBD1 (6 bases). This CDR3 has 17 amino acids. Germline CDR1 MNHEY, CDR2 SMNVEV (reference sequence). Deletions cut 0 bases from V and 2 bases from J, with 14 bases between. CDR3: CASSLSYRVGGNQPQHF. In DNA, the CDR3 is TGTGCCAGCAGTTTATCGTACAGGGTTGGAGGCAATCAGCCCCAGCATTTT.

The chain links TRBV2 to TRBJ2-7; tentative D call: TRBD1 (6 bases). The V end lost 4 bases, the J end lost 0 bases, and 10 bases lay between the germline ends. CDR3 length: 14 amino acids. The germline gives CDR1 SNHLY, CDR2 FYNNEI. The CDR3 is CASSADRSSYEQYF. The CDR3 nucleotides are TGTGCCAGCAGTGCAGACAGGTCCTCCTACGAGCAGTACTTC.

The J gene is TRBJ1-4, the V gene TRBV4-1; 10 bases align to TRBD1. In germline, CDR1 is MGHRA, CDR2 YSYEKL. V lost 2 bases, J lost 8 bases, and 8 bases stayed unmatched. CDR3 length equals 16 residues. Written as DNA, the CDR3 is TGCGCCAGCAGCCAATGGACAGGGGGTATTAGGGAAAAACTGTTTTTT. Its translation: CASSQWTGGIREKLFF.

This chain uses TRBV4-2 with TRBJ1-2; 10 bases line up with TRBD1. Germline V gene lookup returns CDR1 LGHNA and CDR2 YNFKEQ. The CDR3 is 17 amino acids. The V segment lost 4 bases and the J segment 3 bases; nucleotides outside the gene matches: 11. The CDR3 region is CASSLVPGQGQDYGYTF. The CDR3 nucleotides read TGTGCCAGCAGCCTCGTCCCGGGACAGGGGCAGGACTATGGCTACACCTTC.

This chain links TRBV3-1 (or the pseudogene TRBV3-2) with TRBJ1-1; D is unclear. This CDR3 is built from 14 residues. Trimming pared 4 bases from V and 7 bases from J, leaving 16 bases between. Germline V lookup: CDR1 LGHDT, CDR2 YNNKEL (reference sequence). The CDR3 protein is CASSLYHGADEAFF. CDR3 coding DNA: TGTGCCAGCAGCCTCTATCACGGTGCGGATGAAGCTTTCTTT.

CDR3 nucleotide sequence: TGTGCCAGCAGGCCCCACGGGAAGAGCTCCTACAATGAGCAGTTCTTC. Its protein is CASRPHGKSSYNEQFF. The genes are TRBV3-1 (or the pseudogene TRBV3-2) and TRBJ2-1, with D maybe TRBD2 (5 bases). In germline, CDR1 is LGHDT, CDR2 YNNKEL (reference sequence). V was shortened by 6 bases and J by 0 bases, with 15 bases between the two germline ends. The length of the CDR3 is 16 residues.

V and J are TRBV27 and TRBJ2-1; D perhaps matches TRBD2 (5 bases). Trimming left V 5 bases short and J 4 bases short, with 15 bases between. This CDR3 has 15 residues. From germline, CDR1 is MNHEY and CDR2 SMNVEV (reference sequence). This chain's CDR3 is CASSPRGGPYNEQFF. The CDR3 DNA follows: TGTGCCAGCAGTCCCCGGGGTGGGCCGTACAATGAGCAGTTCTTC.

V and J are TRBV6-1 and TRBJ2-6; D is undetermined. V was pared by 3 bases and J by 2 bases, with 8 bases between. Germline V gene lookup returns CDR1 MNHNS and CDR2 SASEGT. This CDR3 contains 15 residues. CDR3 coding DNA: TGTGCCAGCAGTGAGGATCAGGCTGGGGCCAACGTCCTGACTTTC. This translates into CASSEDQAGANVLTF.

The gene calls are TRBV11-2 and TRBJ2-7; 8 bases line up with TRBD1. The CDR3 extends over 16 amino acids. V shed 3 bases, J shed 2 bases, and the junction held 9 bases outside the gene matches. Germline CDR1 and CDR2: SGHAT and FQNNGV. The CDR3 nucleotides read TGTGCCAGCAGCTTGGAGGAGATACAGGGGGCCTACGAGCAGTACTTC. Translated: CASSLEEIQGAYEQYF.

The chain employs TRBV18 and TRBJ2-5, with D perhaps matching TRBD2 (6 bases). V was clipped by 6 bases and J by 2 bases, with 10 bases between them. The CDR3 is made up of 13 amino acids. Germline loops: CDR1 KGHSH, CDR2 LQKENI. CDR3 in amino acids: CASSPGGQETQYF. The CDR3 DNA follows: TGTGCCAGCTCCCCCGGGGGTCAAGAGACCCAGTACTTC. Full variable domain (missing parts from reference TRBV18 and TRBJ2-5): NAGVMQNPRHLVRRRGQEARLRCSPMKGHSHVYWYRQLPEEGLKFMVYLQKENIIDESGMPKERFSAEFPKEGPSILRIQQVVRGDSAAYFCASSPGGQETQYFGPGTRLLVL.

The J gene is TRBJ1-4, the V gene TRBV7-2; tentative D call: TRBD1 (6 bases). This CDR3 contains 14 residues. Trimming left V 5 bases short and J 7 bases short, with 14 bases between. Germline CDR1 reads SGHTA; CDR2 reads FQGNSA. In nucleotides, the CDR3 is TGTGCCAGCAGCCTAAAGGGGGGGGGTGAAAAACTGTTTTTT. It yields the protein CASSLKGGGEKLFF.

This clone was found once. The chain carries TRBV21-1 and TRBJ2-3; the table's D call, TRBD2, has no DNA check behind it. TRBV21-1 is a recognized pseudogene. This CDR3 contains 17 residues. The CDR3 protein is CASSSPLLAGGADTQYF. In nucleotides, the CDR3 is TGTGCCAGCAGCAGTCCTCTACTAGCGGGGGGTGCAGATACGCAGTATTTT.

The V call is TRBV11-2, the J call TRBJ2-5, with D possibly matching TRBD2 (5 bases). CDR3 length: 15 amino acids. CDR1 is SGHAT, CDR2 FQNNGV, per germline. Trimming took off 0 bases at V and 5 bases at J, with 13 bases between the two ends. DNA of the CDR3: TGTGCCAGCAGCTTAGATCTAAGGACTCCTGAGACCCAGTACTTC. Its protein is CASSLDLRTPETQYF.

The chain links TRBV28 to TRBJ2-2; either TRBD1 or TRBD2 may supply D (5 bases each). V was cut by 0 bases and J by 6 bases, with 8 bases left in between. This CDR3 is built from 14 residues. Germline values: CDR1 MDHEN, CDR2 SYDVKM. The DNA for the CDR3 is TGTGCCAGCAGTTTATGGGGGGACGCCGGGGAGCTGTTTTTT. Amino acid sequence: CASSLWGDAGELFF.

This sequence joins TRBV5-1 and TRBJ1-1, with TRBD1 identical over 11 bases. V gave up 5 bases and J gave up 1 base; unmatched junction bases: 1. This CDR3 region has 14 residues. Germline CDR1 reads SGHRS; CDR2 reads YFSETQ. CDR3 coding DNA: TGCGCCAGCAGAGGACAGGGGGCGAACACTGAAGCTTTCTTT. This translates into CASRGQGANTEAFF.

Here the CDR3 reads CASSLNPRRVLAGESDEQFF. The CDR3 DNA reads TGTGCCAGCAGCTTAAACCCCCGAAGAGTACTAGCGGGAGAGTCGGATGAGCAGTTCTTC. The chain links TRBV7-8 to TRBJ2-1, with 11 bases aligning to TRBD2. V lost 2 bases, J lost 8 bases, and 20 bases stayed unmatched. This CDR3 has 20 amino acids. Germline CDR1 reads SGHVS; CDR2 reads FQNEAQ.